These 25 T cell receptor beta chains came from one sample sequenced in a study of neurological immune-mediated disorders. MiXCR was run by TCRdb on the 5' RACE reads, yielding one entry per CDR3 protein. The data show roughly 60,000 distinct CDR3 sequences, with approximately 3.5% seen just once and about 3.1% held by the top ten. The sequenced material came from PBMCs. These receptors all stem from a woman in her 30s with multiple sclerosis.

This clonotype appeared many times. This rearrangement joins TRBV4-1 to TRBJ2-3; tentatively, D is TRBD1 or TRBD2 (5 bases each). V dropped 1 base and J dropped 1 base, with 6 bases sitting between them. The CDR3 length is 14 residues. Germline CDR1 and CDR2: MGHRA and YSYEKL. The CDR3 DNA sequence: TGCGCCAGCAGCCAAGTGGGGGGCACAGATACGCAGTATTTT. Encoded protein: CASSQVGGTDTQYF.

Many counts were recorded for this clonotype. The gene calls are TRBV12-3 or TRBV12-4 and TRBJ1-5; D unclear. This CDR3 has 14 residues. V lost 2 bases to trimming and J lost 2 bases, with 7 bases between them. The CDR3 protein is CASSLTQGNQPQHF. CDR3 DNA sequence: TGTGCCAGCAGTTTAACGCAGGGCAATCAGCCCCAGCATTTT.

Ten or more counts support this clonotype. The rearrangement joins TRBV29-1 to TRBJ2-5; weak D call: TRBD1 (6 bases). Looked up from germline, CDR1 is SQVTM and CDR2 is ANQGSEA. The CDR3 has 13 amino acids. V was pared by 4 bases and J by 0 bases, with 9 bases between. The CDR3 loop is CSVAGTYQETQYF. CDR3 sequence (DNA): TGCAGCGTTGCCGGGACATACCAAGAGACCCAGTACTTC.

On this clonotype itself: One end of the junction varies from germline; a read error may be responsible. V gene TRBV5-1 combines with J gene TRBJ1-6, with D perhaps TRBD1 (6 bases). The CDR3 is 14 amino acids. Germline CDR1 is SGHRS and CDR2 is YFSETQ. In DNA form, the CDR3 reads TGCGCCAGCAGCTTGGCAGGGGAAGATTCACCCCTCAACTTT. This sequence encodes CASSLAGEDSPLNF.

This clonotype was counted only a few times. One junction end disagrees with the germline gene, perhaps due to a read error. The chain couples TRBV20-1 to TRBJ1-6; TRBD1 matches at 8 bases. The CDR3 totals 14 residues. Germline CDR1 and CDR2: DFQATT and SNEGSKA (reference sequence). CDR3 bases: TGCAGTGCTAGGGGGGGACAGGTTTATTCACCCCTCAACTTT. Its protein product is CSARGGQVYSPLNF.

This clonotype was recorded at least ten times. The chain joins TRBV5-1 to TRBJ2-7, with D possibly being TRBD2 (7 bases). Trimming shortened V by 2 bases and J by 4 bases, and 13 bases separated the two germline ends. The length of the CDR3 is 14 residues. Germline values: CDR1 SGHRS, CDR2 YFSETQ. CDR3 in DNA: TGCGCCAGCAGCTTCCCAGGGGAGGGATACGAGCAGTACTTC. Residues: CASSFPGEGYEQYF.

This clonotype has at least ten counts. This chain links TRBV10-3 with TRBJ1-1; 7 bases are a match to TRBD1. The CDR3 totals 14 residues. The germline CDR1 and CDR2 sequences are ENHRY and SYGVKD. Trimming at V came to 0 bases and at J to 3 bases, leaving 1 base not matched to a gene. CDR3 bases: TGTGCCATCAGTGAGTCGACAGGGTACACTGAAGCTTTCTTT. As protein: CAISESTGYTEAFF.

V and J are TRBV5-1 and TRBJ2-3; 11 bases are a match to TRBD2. The germline gives CDR1 SGHRS, CDR2 YFSETQ. The V and J ends lost 0 bases and 0 bases, in that order; junction bases with no gene match: 9. The CDR3 loop spans 19 amino acids. CDR3 in DNA: TGCGCCAGCAGCTTGGATCTAGCGGGGGGAGAACCTAGCACAGATACGCAGTATTTT. Its translation is CASSLDLAGGEPSTDTQYF.

This clonotype was seen many times. This chain uses TRBV11-2 with TRBJ2-3; D is undetermined. Germline V gene lookup returns CDR1 SGHAT and CDR2 FQNNGV. This CDR3 region has 14 residues. Trimming removed 4 bases from V and 8 bases from J, with 16 bases in between. CDR3 nucleotides: TGTGCCAGCAGCTCGTCGGCACCGGCAGCTACGCAGTATTTT. This sequence encodes CASSSSAPAATQYF.

This clonotype was detected ten times or more. The chain links TRBV5-1 to TRBJ1-1; D is perhaps TRBD1 (6 bases). The germline V gene has CDR1 SGHRS and CDR2 YFSETQ. Trimming took 0 bases from V and 4 from J, leaving 13 bases between them. This CDR3 comprises 15 residues. CDR3 in amino acids: CASSLEGGGSTEAFF. In nucleotides, the CDR3 is TGCGCCAGCAGCTTGGAGGGGGGTGGGAGCACTGAAGCTTTCTTT.

This clonotype was detected many times. The CDR3 is CSARDISGRIAEAFF. Here the CDR3 DNA reads TGCAGTGCTAGAGATATTTCGGGTAGGATCGCTGAAGCTTTCTTT. This rearrangement joins TRBV20-1 to TRBJ1-1; D uncertain. Germline CDR1 and CDR2: DFQATT and SNEGSKA (reference sequence). CDR3 length: 15 amino acids. Trimming took off 0 bases at V and 6 bases at J, with 17 bases between the two ends.

In this sample, this clonotype turned up many times. This chain joins TRBV4-1 and TRBJ1-1; D gene ambiguous. The CDR3 is 15 residues long. Germline-derived CDR1 and CDR2 are MGHRA and YSYEKL. Trimming pared 3 bases from V and 0 bases from J, leaving 11 bases between. The CDR3 coding sequence is TGCGCCAGCAGCCACCAAGATGTAATGAACACTGAAGCTTTCTTT. It is translated as CASSHQDVMNTEAFF.

This clonotype came up a few times. At one end, the junction sequence differs from germline, possibly due to a read error. CDR3 loop: CSANYGADNSPLNF. In DNA form, the CDR3 reads TGCAGTGCTAATTATGGGGCCGATAATTCACCCCTCAACTTT. V and J are TRBV20-1 and TRBJ1-6, with D perhaps matching TRBD1 (5 bases). The CDR3 has 14 amino acids. The V gene's germline CDR1 is DFQATT and CDR2 SNEGSKA (reference sequence).

Ten or more counts support this clonotype. The CDR3 protein is CASSERSNEKLFF. The DNA for the CDR3 is TGTGCCAGCAGCGAGCGGAGTAATGAAAAACTGTTTTTT. V usage is TRBV7-6 and J usage is TRBJ1-4; D is ambiguous. Germline V gene data show CDR1 as SGHVS and CDR2 as FNYEAQ. The CDR3 is 13 residues long. Trimming shortened V by 5 bases and J by 4 bases, and 8 bases separated the two germline ends. The variable domain in full, completed from reference TRBV7-6 and TRBJ1-4, reads GAGVSQSPRYKVTKRGQDVALRCDPISGHVSLYWYRQALGQGPEFLTYFNYEAQQDKSGLPNDRFSAERPEGSISTLTIQRTEQRDSAMYRCASSERSNEKLFFGSGTQLSVL.

This clonotype has ten or more counts. The chain joins TRBV29-1 to TRBJ2-2, with 7 bases identical to TRBD2. The J segment lost 4 bases and the V segment lost 4 bases, leaving 6 bases of the junction unmatched. CDR3 length: 14 residues. Germline V gene lookup returns CDR1 SQVTM and CDR2 ANQGSEA. As DNA, the CDR3 is TGCAGCGTTGTTATGGGCGGGGGCACCGGGGAGCTGTTTTTT. This sequence encodes CSVVMGGGTGELFF.

This clonotype appeared many times. CDR3 loop: CSASPRVGQGGARFYF. Here the CDR3 DNA reads TGCAGTGCTAGTCCTAGGGTGGGGCAGGGGGGAGCTCGCTTCTACTTC. The chain is built from TRBV20-1 and TRBJ2-4; D is perhaps TRBD1 (7 bases). This CDR3 region has 16 residues. V shed 3 bases and J shed 16 bases, with 31 bases lying between them. Germline CDR1 DFQATT, CDR2 SNEGSKA (reference sequence).

This clonotype was seen a few times. Sequence at one end of the junction differs from germline and may be a read error. V gene TRBV7-7 combines with J gene TRBJ1-5, with TRBD1 matching 11 bases. Germline V gene data show CDR1 as SSHAT and CDR2 as FNYEAQ (reference sequence). This CDR3 comprises 15 residues. The CDR3 DNA reads TGTGCTAGCAGCTTCGGTGGGACAGGGGGACAGCCCCAGAATTTT. This gives the protein CASSFGGTGGQPQNF.

This clonotype came up a few times. CDR3 coding DNA: TGTGCCAGCATCGACAGGATTACCTATGGCTACACCTTC. Translated, it gives CASIDRITYGYTF. The chain couples TRBV28 to TRBJ1-2, with D maybe TRBD1 (6 bases). V lost 7 bases to trimming and J lost 4 bases, with 13 bases between them. Germline CDR1 is MDHEN and CDR2 is SYDVKM. The CDR3 is 13 amino acids.

This clonotype was recorded many times. The CDR3 is CATSTSGAKPQHF. The DNA for the CDR3 is TGTGCCACCAGCACCTCGGGGGCTAAGCCCCAGCATTTT. The chain combines TRBV15 with TRBJ1-5; tentatively, D is TRBD1 (6 bases). V shed 4 bases and J shed 8 bases, with 12 bases lying between them. Per the germline V gene, CDR1 is LNHNV and CDR2 is YYDKDF (reference sequence). This CDR3 spans 13 amino acids.

Turning to this clonotype: Because it lacks the conserved phenylalanine or tryptophan at the end, this CDR3 is likely a read error. V gene TRBV11-2 combines with J gene TRBJ2-5, with D hard to call. CDR1 is SGHAT and CDR2 is FQNNGV in the germline V gene. CDR3 length: 13 amino acids. The V end lost 1 base, the J end lost 7 bases, and 10 bases lay between the germline ends. CDR3 coding DNA: TGTGCCAGCAGCTTAGGGGAAGGTGCGACCCAGTACAAC. Protein sequence: CASSLGEGATQYN.

This clonotype was detected ten times or more. V is TRBV28 and J is TRBJ2-2; 7 bases align to TRBD1. Germline CDR1 MDHEN, CDR2 SYDVKM. J lost 6 bases, V lost 11 bases, and 12 bases had no gene match. The CDR3 consists of 14 residues. The CDR3 DNA sequence: TGTGCCTCGAAGACAGGGCTAGACGCCGGGGAGCTGTTTTTT. This gives the protein CASKTGLDAGELFF. The entire variable domain, with the rest obtained from reference TRBV28 and TRBJ2-2, is as follows: DVKVTQSSRYLVKRTGEKVFLECVQDMDHENMFWYRQDPGLGLRLIYFSYDVKMKEKGDIPEGYSVSREKKERFSLILESASTNQTSMYLCASKTGLDAGELFFGEGSRLTVL.

This clonotype was picked up many times. V usage is TRBV7-8 and J usage is TRBJ1-5; 7 bases line up with TRBD1. The CDR3 is 14 amino acids. The germline CDR1 and CDR2 sequences are SGHVS and FQNEAQ. V was clipped by 2 bases and J by 2 bases; unmatched bases: 0. The CDR3 sequence is CASSLQGGNQPQHF. As DNA, the CDR3 is TGTGCCAGCAGCTTACAGGGGGGCAATCAGCCCCAGCATTTT.

In regard to this clonotype: One base away lies a much larger clone, so this may be a sequencing read error. The chain employs TRBV20-1 and TRBJ1-4, with D uncertain. The CDR3 sequence is 12 residues long. V was cut by 3 bases and J by 3 bases, with 5 bases left in between. Germline V gene lookup returns CDR1 DFQATT and CDR2 SNEGSKA (reference sequence). In DNA, the CDR3 is TGCAGTGCTAGCAAGTCTAATGAAAAACTGTTTTTT. Protein sequence: CSASKSNEKLFF.

This clonotype was detected ten times or more. V is TRBV28 and J is TRBJ2-1; TRBD2 might be the D (5 bases). CDR1 is MDHEN, CDR2 SYDVKM, per germline. Between the trimmed V and J ends, which lost 6 bases and 0 bases, there was a span of 15 bases. The CDR3 contains 16 residues. The CDR3 bases are TGTGCCAGCAGCCCTTGGAGCGGTAGCTCCTACAATGAGCAGTTCTTC. Amino acid sequence: CASSPWSGSSYNEQFF. Combining the CDR3 with reference TRBV28 and TRBJ2-1 gives the whole variable domain DVKVTQSSRYLVKRTGEKVFLECVQDMDHENMFWYRQDPGLGLRLIYFSYDVKMKEKGDIPEGYSVSREKKERFSLILESASTNQTSMYLCASSPWSGSSYNEQFFGPGTRLTVL.

This clonotype has ten or more counts. The chain carries TRBV5-1 and TRBJ2-2; D not resolved. This CDR3 contains 15 residues. V lost 1 base to trimming and J lost 5 bases, with 12 bases between them. Germline lookup yields CDR1 SGHRS and CDR2 YFSETQ. DNA of the CDR3: TGCGCCAGCAGCTTGTCTCGGGTGGGGACCGGGGAGCTGTTTTTT. This codes for CASSLSRVGTGELFF.